These 18 T cell receptor beta chains came from one sample sequenced in a study. TCRdb re-called the RT-PCR reads through MiXCR, storing one row per CDR3 protein. The sample lists around 700,000 distinct CDR3 sequences, approximately 15% seen once, with roughly 4% in the top ten. Sequencing input: memory CD4+ T cells from blood. The receptors shown here come from a female donor in good health, serving as a healthy control.

This chain uses TRBV28 with TRBJ2-1; TRBD2 matches 16 bases. V lost 6 bases and J lost 2; bases outside the gene matches: 10. This CDR3 contains 19 residues. CDR1 is MDHEN and CDR2 is SYDVKM in the germline V gene. The CDR3 region is CASSPEGLAGGGPYNEQFF. CDR3 sequence (DNA): TGTGCCAGCAGCCCCGAGGGACTAGCGGGAGGGGGACCCTACAATGAGCAGTTCTTC.

This clonotype was counted ten times or more. This rearrangement joins TRBV10-1 to TRBJ2-7; 10 positions match TRBD2. Germline CDR1 and CDR2: WNHNN and SYGVQD (reference sequence). V shed 3 bases and J 7 bases; nucleotides not matched to a gene: 6. CDR3 length equals 14 residues. The CDR3 is CASSDSGLAEEQYF. CDR3 bases: TGCGCCAGCAGTGACTCCGGACTAGCGGAAGAGCAGTACTTC.

There are many counts of this clonotype. This chain links TRBV10-3 with TRBJ1-3, with a tentative D call TRBD1 (6 bases). The CDR3 has 14 residues. Germline V gives CDR1 ENHRY, CDR2 SYGVKD. V lost 5 bases to trimming and J lost 0 bases, with 8 bases between them. CDR3 protein: CAISLQGSGNTIYF. The DNA for the CDR3 is TGTGCCATCAGTTTACAGGGCTCTGGAAACACCATATATTTT.

The rearrangement uses TRBV20-1 and TRBJ2-3; 15 bases are shared with TRBD2. The CDR3 has 16 amino acids. V trimming: 5 bases; J trimming: 4 bases; junction bases outside the gene matches: 7. Germline lookup yields CDR1 DFQATT and CDR2 SNEGSKA (reference sequence). CDR3 residues: CSARTSGRAPPDTQYF. CDR3 DNA sequence: TGCAGTGCTCGGACTAGCGGGAGGGCCCCCCCAGATACGCAGTATTTT.

V is TRBV19 and J is TRBJ2-2, with unresolved D. The CDR3 totals 13 residues. V was cut by 4 bases and J by 1 base, with 4 bases left in between. The germline CDR1 and CDR2 sequences are LNHDA and SQIVND (reference sequence). CDR3 nucleotide sequence: TGTGCCAGTAGTAGGCGGAACACCGGGGAGCTGTTTTTT. It yields the protein CASSRRNTGELFF.

This clonotype was observed a handful of times. The chain joins TRBV15 to TRBJ2-5; a weak D match, TRBD1 (6 bases). Per the germline V gene, CDR1 is LNHNV and CDR2 is YYDKDF (reference sequence). The CDR3 consists of 16 residues. V shed 2 bases and J shed 5 bases, with 18 bases lying between them. CDR3 residues: CATSRYPTGNVETQYF. DNA for the CDR3: TGTGCCACCAGCAGATACCCTACAGGGAATGTTGAGACCCAGTACTTC.

There are many counts of this clonotype. In DNA, the CDR3 is TGTGCCATCAGTCCGCTAGCGTCTTTAGGAGAGACCCAGTACTTC. Translated: CAISPLASLGETQYF. The V and J genes are TRBV10-3 and TRBJ2-5; a possible D gene is TRBD2 (6 bases). The length of the CDR3 is 15 residues. V was shortened by 5 bases and J by 4 bases, with 17 bases between the two germline ends. The V gene's germline CDR1 is ENHRY and CDR2 SYGVKD.

This clonotype was seen at least ten times. The gene calls are TRBV20-1 and TRBJ2-3; TRBD2 matches at 8 bases. With 6 bases clipped from V and 4 bases from J, the junction kept 12 bases outside the gene matches. CDR3 size: 15 residues. Germline loops: CDR1 DFQATT, CDR2 SNEGSKA (reference sequence). Written as DNA, the CDR3 is TGCAGTGCACCGAGAGCGGGAGAAGCCCCAGATACGCAGTATTTT. Translating gives CSAPRAGEAPDTQYF.

The chain links TRBV5-1 to TRBJ2-1, with 11 bases that match TRBD2. Germline V gives CDR1 SGHRS, CDR2 YFSETQ. This CDR3 comprises 15 residues. Germline trimming cut 2 bases from V and 5 bases from J; bases unmatched to any gene: 3. The CDR3 nucleotides are TGCGCCAGCAGCTTACTAGCGGGAGAGAACAATGAGCAGTTCTTC. Translated: CASSLLAGENNEQFF.

This clonotype showed up just a few times. The chain recombines TRBV7-2 with TRBJ2-1; 9 bases line up with TRBD2. V shed 4 bases and J 0 bases; nucleotides not matched to a gene: 7. Germline loops: CDR1 SGHTA, CDR2 FQGNSA. The CDR3 loop spans 17 amino acids. The CDR3 here is CASSWRLAASSYNEQFF. For the CDR3, the DNA is TGTGCCAGCAGCTGGCGACTAGCGGCAAGCTCCTACAATGAGCAGTTCTTC.

This clonotype was recorded only once. The chain's CDR3 is CASSISYQETQYF. The CDR3 DNA follows: TGTGCCAGCAGCATCTCGTACCAAGAGACCCAGTACTTC. The chain links TRBV5-4 to TRBJ2-5; no clear D gene. Germline CDR1 reads SGHNT; CDR2 reads YYREEE (reference sequence). Trimming pared 4 bases from V and 0 bases from J, leaving 7 bases between. This CDR3 comprises 13 residues. The full variable domain, rest sourced from reference TRBV5-4 and TRBJ2-5, is ETGVTQSPTHLIKTRGQQVTLRCSSQSGHNTVSWYQQALGQGPQFIFQYYREEENGRGNFPPRFSGLQFPNYSSELNVNALELDDSALYLCASSISYQETQYFGPGTRLLVL.

The J gene is TRBJ1-4, the V gene TRBV7-2; 10 bases agree with TRBD1. This CDR3 comprises 15 residues. Germline CDR1 is SGHTA and CDR2 is FQGNSA. The trim removed 5 bases at V and 8 bases at J, leaving 8 bases unmatched. DNA for the CDR3: TGTGCCAGCAGCCTATCCGGGACAGGGGACGAAAAACTGTTTTTT. It translates to CASSLSGTGDEKLFF. Based on the CDR3 plus reference TRBV7-2 and TRBJ1-4, the full variable domain is GAGVSQSPSNKVTEKGKDVELRCDPISGHTALYWYRQSLGQGLEFLIYFQGNSAPDKSGLPSDRFSAERTGGSVSTLTIQRTQQEDSAVYLCASSLSGTGDEKLFFGSGTQLSVL.

The gene calls are TRBV6-1 and TRBJ1-5; D unclear. The CDR3 is 13 amino acids. V lost 6 bases and J lost 3, with 9 bases in between. The germline gives CDR1 MNHNS, CDR2 SASEGT. The CDR3 sequence is CASRTVANQPQHF. Written as DNA, the CDR3 is TGTGCCAGCAGGACCGTCGCCAATCAGCCCCAGCATTTT.

This clonotype showed up just a few times. The chain combines TRBV6-1 with TRBJ2-3, with 8 bases matching TRBD2. This CDR3 comprises 15 residues. Germline loops: CDR1 MNHNS, CDR2 SASEGT. The ends lost 5 bases at V and 0 bases at J; junction bases unmatched: 4. The CDR3 sequence: CASSIGGGSTDTQYF. The CDR3 DNA reads TGTGCCAGCAGTATCGGGGGGGGGAGCACAGATACGCAGTATTTT.

The chain combines TRBV6-5 with TRBJ2-1; D is uncertain. The germline gives CDR1 MNHEY, CDR2 SVGAGI. Trimming cost V 6 bases and J 0 bases, with 9 bases left between them. This CDR3 spans 14 amino acids. The CDR3 protein is CASRDLSSYNEQFF. The CDR3 DNA reads as TGTGCCAGCAGGGACCTTAGCTCCTACAATGAGCAGTTCTTC.

This clonotype was picked up a small number of times. This sequence joins TRBV4-2 and TRBJ1-4; a possible D gene is TRBD1 (5 bases). Germline V CDR1 and CDR2: LGHNA, YNFKEQ. Deletions cut 0 bases from V and 7 bases from J, with 15 bases between. This CDR3 has 16 residues. DNA for the CDR3: TGTGCCAGCAGCCAAGAAGACAAAGACGGGGCTGAAAAACTGTTTTTT. As protein: CASSQEDKDGAEKLFF.

This clonotype was seen only a few times. The chain recombines TRBV7-9 with TRBJ2-3, with D perhaps TRBD2 (5 bases). V was pared by 1 base and J by 2 bases, with 13 bases between. Per the germline V gene, CDR1 is SEHNR and CDR2 is FQNEAQ (reference sequence). The CDR3 extends over 16 amino acids. This CDR3 is CASSLGGSMATDTQYF. CDR3 coding DNA: TGTGCCAGCAGCTTAGGCGGGTCGATGGCCACAGATACGCAGTATTTT.

A few counts support this clonotype. This sequence joins TRBV7-2 and TRBJ2-7; D is tentatively TRBD1 or TRBD2 (5 bases each). The CDR3 has 13 residues. Trimming stripped 7 bases from V and 9 bases from J, with 19 bases between. Germline V gene lookup returns CDR1 SGHTA and CDR2 FQGNSA. CDR3 amino acids: CASTQGPTTGQYF. The CDR3, as DNA: TGTGCCAGCACCCAGGGACCGACTACGGGGCAGTACTTC. Drawing the rest from reference TRBV7-2 and TRBJ2-7, the complete variable domain is GAGVSQSPSNKVTEKGKDVELRCDPISGHTALYWYRQSLGQGLEFLIYFQGNSAPDKSGLPSDRFSAERTGGSVSTLTIQRTQQEDSAVYLCASTQGPTTGQYFGPGTRLTVT.